The T cell receptor beta chain described here comes from a study of blood T cell repertoires in COVID-19. Clones were sequenced by immunoSEQ multiplex PCR, and TCRdb holds only the in-frame ones, with some missing. The sample holds about 190,000 clones; more than 70% are singletons and the top ten take approximately 5%. The CDR3 extends over 14 amino acids. Germline assignment: CDR1 MNHEY and CDR2 SMNVEV (reference sequence). Trimming removed 6 bases at V and 9 bases at J, with 15 bases between. The V and J genes are TRBV27 and TRBJ1-6; D gene unclear. This TCR was recovered from a man in his forties with acute COVID-19. What was sequenced was PBMCs or T cells enriched from blood (not recorded which). This chain's CDR3 is CASSSLVQPSPLHF. CDR3 DNA: TGTGCCAGCAGCTCCTTAGTACAGCCTTCACCCCTCCACTTT.